This T cell receptor (beta chain) originates from a study of T cell repertoires in cytomegalovirus infection. A remark on this clonotype: Antigen specificity is unknown.

TCRdb analysed the reads with MiXCR anew, one entry per CDR3 protein. The repertoire holds around 500,000 distinct CDR3 sequences, with about 42% as singletons. Germline assignment: CDR1 SNHLY and CDR2 FYNNEI. This CDR3 is 13 amino acids long. V lost 1 base to trimming and J lost 5 bases, with 9 bases between them. The sequencing used cultured PBMCs, collected from culture after CMV antigen stimulation. The chain couples TRBV2 to TRBJ2-7, with unresolved D. The TCR originated in a human donor in good health (CMV status not recorded). Some clones in this sample may be carry-over from other donors' samples. The CDR3 nucleotides are TGTGCCAGCAGTGAAGGGGTAGGGAACGAGCAGTACTTC. Protein product: CASSEGVGNEQYF. The variable domain in full, with the rest retrieved from reference TRBV2 and TRBJ2-7, is EPEVTQTPSHQVTQMGQEVILRCVPISNHLYFYWYRQILGQKVEFLVSFYNNEISEKSEIFDDQFSVERPDGSNFTLKIRSTKLEDSAMYFCASSEGVGNEQYFGPGTRLTVT.